The 17 T cell receptor beta chains listed next were all sequenced from one sample in a study of CD8 T cells in ankylosing spondylitis. Study-level results: Among TCR beta sequences, a motif of several highly homologous variants appeared characteristic of ankylosing spondylitis blood.

TCRdb independently ran MiXCR on the 5' RACE reads; one entry per CDR3 protein. Of 450,000 to 550,000 distinct CDR3 sequences listed, approximately 5% are singletons. Their antigens remain unidentified. The sequenced sample was blood, either unsorted or a sorted T cell fraction (not recorded which). The receptors originated from a male donor with ankylosing spondylitis.

This clonotype was observed at least ten times. The CDR3 DNA reads TGTGCTAGTGGTTTTAGTACATACAATGAGCAGTTCTTC. Encoded protein: CASGFSTYNEQFF. The chain links TRBV12-5 to TRBJ2-1, with unresolved D. Trimming cost V 3 bases and J 4 bases, with 7 bases left between them. Germline V gene data show CDR1 as LGHNT and CDR2 as FRNRAP. The CDR3 consists of 13 residues.

Many counts were recorded for this clonotype. CDR3 region: CASSETANYGYTF. For the CDR3, the DNA is TGCGCCAGCAGCGAAACAGCTAACTATGGCTACACCTTC. The V call is TRBV5-1, the J call TRBJ1-2, with D unclear. The CDR3 runs to 13 residues. Trimming removed 4 bases at V and 0 bases at J, with 7 bases between. Germline V gives CDR1 SGHRS, CDR2 YFSETQ.

A few counts support this clonotype. The genes are TRBV6-1 and TRBJ2-4; TRBD2 agrees at 8 bases. This CDR3 comprises 16 residues. V shed 4 bases and J 6 bases; nucleotides not matched to a gene: 11. Germline CDR1 MNHNS, CDR2 SASEGT. For the CDR3, the DNA is TGTGCCAGCAGTGCCGACCATTCTCGGGGGGGAAACATTCAGTACTTC. As protein: CASSADHSRGGNIQYF.

This clonotype was seen ten or more times. The chain links TRBV20-1 to TRBJ1-4; perhaps TRBD1 as D (5 bases). V was clipped by 1 base and J by 2 bases, with 14 bases between them. Germline values: CDR1 DFQATT, CDR2 SNEGSKA (reference sequence). The CDR3 runs 16 residues. The CDR3 protein is CSARGYEGVTNEKLFF. For the CDR3, the DNA is TGCAGTGCTAGAGGGTACGAAGGGGTGACTAATGAAAAACTGTTTTTT.

Only a few counts were recorded for this clonotype. The rearrangement joins TRBV24-1 to TRBJ2-1; D gene uncertain. Germline V CDR1 and CDR2: KGHDR, SFDVKD. This CDR3 spans 17 amino acids. Trimming left V 4 bases short and J 1 base short, with 16 bases between. CDR3 loop: CATSDNDIPESYNEQFF. The CDR3, as DNA: TGTGCCACCAGTGACAACGACATCCCAGAATCCTACAATGAGCAGTTCTTC.

This clonotype was counted at least ten times. This chain's CDR3 is CSVSGPNEKLFF. Written as DNA, the CDR3 is TGCAGCGTTTCGGGGCCTAATGAAAAACTGTTTTTT. The chain couples TRBV29-1 to TRBJ1-4, with D tentatively TRBD1 (5 bases). Between the trimmed V and J ends, which lost 5 bases and 3 bases, there was a span of 7 bases. The CDR3 is 12 amino acids. The V gene's germline CDR1 is SQVTM and CDR2 ANQGSEA.

In its sample, this clonotype was seen many times. The CDR3 loop reads CASSLSPPGYGYTF. The DNA of the CDR3 is TGTGCCAGCAGTTTATCCCCCCCGGGTTATGGCTACACCTTC. The gene calls are TRBV28 and TRBJ1-2; D gene uncertain. The CDR3 consists of 14 residues. The germline gives CDR1 MDHEN, CDR2 SYDVKM. Trimming left V 1 base short and J 5 bases short, with 11 bases between.

This clonotype was found many times. The V and J genes are TRBV29-1 and TRBJ2-2; 8 nucleotides agree with TRBD1. Germline CDR1 and CDR2: SQVTM and ANQGSEA. V was pared by 5 bases and J by 1 base, with 9 bases of the junction left unmatched. The CDR3 consists of 16 residues. Written as DNA, the CDR3 is TGCAGCGTTAACGACCCCGGGACAGGGAACACCGGGGAGCTGTTTTTT. Residues: CSVNDPGTGNTGELFF.

As to this clonotype: This may arise from a read error, as a much more abundant clone is one base away. The V and J genes are TRBV28 and TRBJ2-7; no firm D call. CDR3 length equals 12 residues. Looked up from germline, CDR1 is MDHEN and CDR2 is SYDVKM. V was pared by 6 bases and J by 2 bases, with 8 bases between. The CDR3, as DNA: TGTGCCAGCAGGGGCGAACCCTACGAGCAGTACTTC. Translation: CASRGEPYEQYF.

The V call is TRBV7-2, the J call TRBJ1-4; D is unresolved. This CDR3 is 13 amino acids long. Trimming cost V 1 base and J 6 bases, with 6 bases left between them. Germline CDR1 reads SGHTA; CDR2 reads FQGNSA. CDR3 protein: CASSLVVDEKLFF. The CDR3 coding sequence is TGTGCCAGCAGCTTAGTGGTAGATGAAAAACTGTTTTTT.

This chain joins TRBV7-2 and TRBJ2-3, with D possibly TRBD1 on 6 matching bases. V gave up 0 bases and J gave up 4 bases, with 8 bases separating them. Germline-derived CDR1 and CDR2 are SGHTA and FQGNSA. CDR3 length equals 14 residues. The CDR3 here is CASSLATGPDTQYF. As DNA, the CDR3 is TGTGCCAGCAGCTTAGCAACAGGGCCAGATACGCAGTATTTT.

This clonotype turned up a few times. The genes are TRBV15 and TRBJ2-7; D not resolved. V was pared by 2 bases and J by 1 base, with 12 bases between. Germline CDR1 and CDR2: LNHNV and YYDKDF (reference sequence). The CDR3 has 15 residues. This CDR3 reads CATSRTGQASYEQYF. The DNA for the CDR3 is TGTGCCACCAGCAGAACCGGGCAGGCGTCCTACGAGCAGTACTTC.

This clonotype occurred many times. The rearrangement links TRBV5-1 to TRBJ2-5; perhaps TRBD1 as D (6 bases). The CDR3 length is 16 residues. Trimming pared 4 bases from V and 0 bases from J, leaving 16 bases between. Germline V gives CDR1 SGHRS, CDR2 YFSETQ. CDR3 loop: CASSPGQTSYQETQYF. CDR3 DNA sequence: TGCGCCAGCAGCCCCGGACAGACTTCGTACCAAGAGACCCAGTACTTC.

The sample holds many counts of this clonotype. V and J are TRBV20-1 and TRBJ2-2, with D possibly TRBD1 on 6 matching bases. The CDR3 consists of 18 residues. From germline, CDR1 is DFQATT and CDR2 SNEGSKA (reference sequence). V was trimmed by 0 bases and J by 2 bases, leaving 19 bases between them. The CDR3 spells CSARDVTAGAANTGELFF. The CDR3 nucleotides read TGCAGTGCTAGAGATGTAACGGCAGGGGCGGCTAACACCGGGGAGCTGTTTTTT.

The table lists this clonotype with many counts. J is TRBJ2-5 and V is TRBV6-5, with D unresolved. Germline loops: CDR1 MNHEY, CDR2 SVGAGI. V was pared by 0 bases and J by 6 bases, with 11 bases between. The CDR3 covers 14 residues. The CDR3 protein is CASSYSGRQKTQYF. DNA for the CDR3: TGTGCCAGCAGTTACTCTGGCAGGCAGAAGACCCAGTACTTC.

Ten or more counts support this clonotype. The V call is TRBV27, the J call TRBJ1-6; D ambiguous. The CDR3 totals 19 residues. The V gene's germline CDR1 is MNHEY and CDR2 SMNVEV (reference sequence). Trimming stripped 4 bases from V and 0 bases from J, with 19 bases between. CDR3 amino acids: CASSWAVTRSSSYNSPLHF. CDR3 nucleotide sequence: TGTGCCAGCAGTTGGGCGGTCACGAGATCAAGCTCCTATAATTCACCCCTCCACTTT.

This clonotype was counted at least ten times. The chain links TRBV27 to TRBJ1-5, with 7 bases identical to TRBD1. The germline V gene has CDR1 MNHEY and CDR2 SMNVEV (reference sequence). The CDR3 loop spans 16 amino acids. The V gene end was trimmed by 3 bases and the J gene end by 4 bases; junction bases not matched to a gene: 9. This CDR3 is CASSLTGISRNQPQHF. The CDR3 coding sequence is TGTGCCAGCAGTTTGACAGGGATTTCGAGGAATCAGCCCCAGCATTTT.